The next 25 T cell receptor beta chains were all read from a single sample in a study of PD-L1 blockade in urothelial cancer. Time point defined: peripheral blood 6 weeks after treatment start. The table came from immunoSEQ multiplex PCR; TCRdb's copy has only in-frame clones and leaves some out. Found here are 30,000 to 45,000 clones, approximately 84% of them singletons; the top ten hold approximately 10%. Sample: PBMCs, taken around atezolizumab (anti-PD-L1) treatment. The receptor source for this set is a man aged 35 to 55 with urothelial cancer.

The chain combines TRBV4-2 with TRBJ1-3; no clear D. This CDR3 has 14 amino acids. Germline lookup yields CDR1 LGHNA and CDR2 YNFKEQ. V was cut by 1 base and J by 1 base, with 5 bases left in between. The CDR3 protein is CASSQVSSGNTIYF. CDR3 DNA sequence: TGTGCCAGCAGCCAAGTTTCGTCTGGAAACACCATATATTTT.

The chain uses TRBV19 and TRBJ2-6; no clear D gene. Between the trimmed V and J ends, which lost 0 bases and 2 bases, there was a span of 8 bases. The CDR3 totals 16 residues. CDR1 is LNHDA and CDR2 is SQIVND in the germline V gene (reference sequence). The CDR3: CASSIENSPGANVLTF. In DNA, the CDR3 is TGTGCCAGTAGTATAGAAAACTCCCCTGGGGCCAACGTCCTGACTTTC. Combining the CDR3 with reference TRBV19 and TRBJ2-6 gives the whole variable domain DGGITQSPKYLFRKEGQNVTLSCEQNLNHDAMYWYRQDPGQGLRLIYYSQIVNDFQKGDIAEGYSVSREKKESFPLTVTSAQKNPTAFYLCASSIENSPGANVLTFGAGSRLTVL.

The rearrangement uses TRBV4-1 and TRBJ1-4; possibly TRBD1 for D (5 bases). CDR3 length: 16 residues. The germline CDR1 and CDR2 sequences are MGHRA and YSYEKL. Trimming shortened V by 1 base and J by 3 bases, and 12 bases separated the two germline ends. Here the CDR3 DNA reads TGCGCCAGCAGCCAAGGAAAGTTAGGGGCTAATGAAAAACTGTTTTTT. Translated: CASSQGKLGANEKLFF.

This rearrangement joins TRBV2 to TRBJ2-2; 7 nucleotides match TRBD1. This CDR3 is built from 15 residues. Germline loops: CDR1 SNHLY, CDR2 FYNNEI. V dropped 6 bases and J dropped 0; count of bases not matched to a gene: 4. CDR3 loop: CASRIRGTNTGELFF. CDR3 coding DNA: TGTGCCAGCAGAATCAGGGGGACGAACACCGGGGAGCTGTTTTTT.

J is TRBJ2-4 and V is TRBV5-4; D is unresolved. Germline CDR1 is SGHNT and CDR2 is YYREEE (reference sequence). Between the trimmed V and J ends, which lost 0 bases and 0 bases, there was a span of 4 bases. This CDR3 region has 14 residues. CDR3 sequence reads: CASSLEQAKNIQYF. The DNA of the CDR3 is TGTGCCAGCAGCTTGGAACAAGCCAAAAACATTCAGTACTTC.

This chain connects TRBV7-3 to TRBJ2-1; 11 nucleotides match TRBD2. This CDR3 comprises 17 residues. Germline CDR1 and CDR2: SGHTA and FQGTGA. The junction had 8 bases not matched to a gene; V was cut back by 2 bases and J by 5 bases. CDR3 sequence: CASSLGPSSGRNNEQFF. DNA for the CDR3: TGTGCCAGCAGCTTAGGGCCCTCTAGCGGGAGGAACAATGAGCAGTTCTTC.

The chain couples TRBV7-3 to TRBJ1-1; D is uncertain. This CDR3 contains 14 residues. Germline lookup yields CDR1 SGHTA and CDR2 FQGTGA. V dropped 2 bases and J dropped 1 base, with 8 bases sitting between them. The CDR3 region is CASSLHPGNTEAFF. The CDR3 DNA follows: TGTGCCAGCAGCTTACATCCGGGGAACACTGAAGCTTTCTTT. Using reference TRBV7-3 and TRBJ1-1 for the parts outside the CDR3, the full variable domain is GAGVSQTPSNKVTEKGKYVELRCDPISGHTALYWYRQSLGQGPEFLIYFQGTGAADDSGLPNDRFFAVRPEGSVSTLKIQRTERGDSAVYLCASSLHPGNTEAFFGQGTRLTVV.

V and J are TRBV4-2 and TRBJ1-2; D is possibly TRBD1 (5 bases). This CDR3 is 15 amino acids long. Germline V CDR1 and CDR2: LGHNA, YNFKEQ. V was pared by 0 bases and J by 4 bases, with 12 bases between. The CDR3 nucleotides are TGTGCCAGCAGCCAAGATGGGGGGGTTGGCTATGGCTACACCTTC. Translation: CASSQDGGVGYGYTF.

The DNA of the CDR3 is TGTGCCAGCAGCCTCTCGACAGGGAACGGGGAGCTGTTTTTT. Protein: CASSLSTGNGELFF. The chain uses TRBV7-3 and TRBJ2-2; the match to TRBD1 covers 7 bases. J lost 7 bases, V lost 5 bases, and 7 bases had no gene match. CDR3 length: 14 amino acids. Germline V lookup: CDR1 SGHTA, CDR2 FQGTGA. Complete variable domain (other parts from reference TRBV7-3 and TRBJ2-2): GAGVSQTPSNKVTEKGKYVELRCDPISGHTALYWYRQSLGQGPEFLIYFQGTGAADDSGLPNDRFFAVRPEGSVSTLKIQRTERGDSAVYLCASSLSTGNGELFFGEGSRLTVL.

The rearrangement uses TRBV29-1 and TRBJ2-5; 11 nucleotides align to TRBD2. This CDR3 contains 14 residues. V shed 4 bases and J 3 bases; nucleotides not matched to a gene: 4. Per the germline V gene, CDR1 is SQVTM and CDR2 is ANQGSEA. The CDR3 DNA reads TGCAGCGTTGTAAGACTAGCGGGAAAAGAGACCCAGTACTTC. As protein: CSVVRLAGKETQYF.

The chain is built from TRBV5-1 and TRBJ2-5; 8 positions agree with TRBD2. This CDR3 is built from 18 residues. Germline lookup yields CDR1 SGHRS and CDR2 YFSETQ. V shed 3 bases and J 2 bases; nucleotides not matched to a gene: 15. The CDR3 sequence: CASSSQPGLVPLQETQYF. The CDR3 DNA reads as TGCGCCAGCAGCTCTCAACCGGGACTAGTCCCCCTTCAAGAGACCCAGTACTTC.

The rearrangement joins TRBV30 to TRBJ2-3; D uncertain. The CDR3 runs 13 residues. V was shortened by 4 bases and J by 0 bases, with 8 bases between the two germline ends. Germline CDR1 is GTSNPN and CDR2 is SVGIG (reference sequence). CDR3 sequence (DNA): TGTGCCTGGACCATTGGCAGCACAGATACGCAGTATTTT. It encodes CAWTIGSTDTQYF.

The chain uses TRBV6-5 and TRBJ2-4; TRBD2 matches 8 bases. Germline CDR1 reads MNHEY; CDR2 reads SVGAGI. J lost 6 bases, V lost 6 bases, and 4 bases had no gene match. CDR3 length equals 13 residues. The chain's CDR3 is CASRRGATNIQYF. CDR3 DNA sequence: TGTGCCAGCAGGCGGGGGGCAACAAACATTCAGTACTTC.

J is TRBJ1-2 and V is TRBV27; D uncertain. The CDR3 has 16 amino acids. Germline V gives CDR1 MNHEY, CDR2 SMNVEV (reference sequence). V was pared by 6 bases and J by 4 bases, with 21 bases between. CDR3 sequence reads: CASSALEATGGYGYTF. For the CDR3, the DNA is TGTGCCAGCAGCGCTCTGGAGGCCACGGGAGGCTATGGCTACACCTTC.

V is TRBV7-3 and J is TRBJ2-2, with a weak D call TRBD1 (5 bases). The V gene lost 5 bases and the J gene lost 1 base, with 8 bases spanning the gap. CDR3 length equals 14 residues. CDR1 is SGHTA, CDR2 FQGTGA, per germline. The CDR3 loop reads CASSPQGNTGELFF. In DNA, the CDR3 is TGTGCCAGCAGCCCCCAGGGGAACACCGGGGAGCTGTTTTTT.

V gene TRBV28 combines with J gene TRBJ2-5, with 7 bases that match TRBD2. With V trimmed by 6 bases and J by 8 bases, 18 bases remained unmatched. Germline CDR1 reads MDHEN; CDR2 reads SYDVKM. This CDR3 comprises 16 residues. The CDR3 DNA sequence: TGTGCCAGCAGGCCAAATGGGGAGGGTTTAGGTGGAACCCAGTACTTC. It translates to CASRPNGEGLGGTQYF.

This clone was recorded a few times. CDR3 sequence (DNA): TGTGCCAGCAGCTGGGACGGGCGGGGGAGCACAGATACGCAGTATTTT. Protein product: CASSWDGRGSTDTQYF. V usage is TRBV7-2 and J usage is TRBJ2-3, with 7 nucleotides matching TRBD2. The CDR3 length is 16 residues. The junction had 7 bases not matched to a gene; V was cut back by 4 bases and J by 0 bases. Germline-derived CDR1 and CDR2 are SGHTA and FQGNSA.

The V gene is TRBV11-3, the J gene TRBJ1-2, with 7 bases aligning to TRBD1. CDR3 length equals 13 residues. J gave up 7 bases and V 4 bases, and 6 bases lay outside the gene matches. Germline values: CDR1 SGHNT, CDR2 YENEEA. For the CDR3, the DNA is TGTGCCAGCAGCTGGACAGGCCCCGGTGGCTACACCTTC. It translates to CASSWTGPGGYTF.

V usage is TRBV4-1 and J usage is TRBJ2-5, with D maybe TRBD2 (5 bases). V was pared by 2 bases and J by 2 bases, with 18 bases between. CDR1 and CDR2 from the germline V gene are MGHRA and YSYEKL. The CDR3 totals 17 residues. This CDR3 is CASSQTPPAAGQETQYF. The CDR3 DNA sequence: TGCGCCAGCAGCCAAACACCCCCAGCGGCTGGGCAAGAGACCCAGTACTTC.

The chain combines TRBV18 with TRBJ1-4, with D possibly matching TRBD1 (6 bases). The CDR3 spans 13 residues. Germline lookup yields CDR1 KGHSH and CDR2 LQKENI. Trimming shortened V by 3 bases and J by 8 bases, and 10 bases separated the two germline ends. Written as DNA, the CDR3 is TGTGCCAGCTCACCCACAGGGAAAGAAAAACTGTTTTTT. It translates to CASSPTGKEKLFF. Drawing the rest from reference TRBV18 and TRBJ1-4, the complete variable domain is NAGVMQNPRHLVRRRGQEARLRCSPMKGHSHVYWYRQLPEEGLKFMVYLQKENIIDESGMPKERFSAEFPKEGPSILRIQQVVRGDSAAYFCASSPTGKEKLFFGSGTQLSVL.

The rearrangement links TRBV4-1 to TRBJ2-2, with D possibly matching TRBD1 (5 bases). There are 16 residues in the CDR3. Trimming removed 4 bases at V and 6 bases at J, with 18 bases between. Per the germline V gene, CDR1 is MGHRA and CDR2 is YSYEKL. This CDR3 is CASSRIETALPGELFF. CDR3 bases: TGCGCCAGCAGCCGTATCGAGACAGCCCTCCCCGGGGAGCTGTTTTTT.

This chain connects TRBV7-2 to TRBJ1-1; 9 bases agree with TRBD1. The CDR3 contains 17 residues. The V segment lost 4 bases and the J segment 1 base; nucleotides outside the gene matches: 10. Germline V gene lookup returns CDR1 SGHTA and CDR2 FQGNSA. The CDR3 DNA sequence: TGTGCCAGCAGCTCGAACAGGGGGCGCCTTTCGAACACTGAAGCTTTCTTT. Translating gives CASSSNRGRLSNTEAFF.

This clone turned up a few times. At the DNA level, this CDR3 is encoded by other sequences in the same sample as well. The chain carries TRBV5-4 and TRBJ2-2, with 9 bases that match TRBD1. J gave up 3 bases and V 4 bases, and 4 bases lay outside the gene matches. Germline lookup yields CDR1 SGHNT and CDR2 YYREEE (reference sequence). The CDR3 extends over 15 amino acids. The CDR3 protein is CASSPDRGYTGELFF. The CDR3 region has the DNA TGTGCCAGCAGCCCGGACAGGGGATACACCGGGGAGCTGTTTTTT.

The chain couples TRBV15 to TRBJ1-1, with a possible D match to TRBD1 (5 bases). In germline, CDR1 is LNHNV, CDR2 YYDKDF (reference sequence). V was pared by 0 bases and J by 6 bases, with 8 bases between. The CDR3 runs to 13 residues. Here the CDR3 reads CATSRDLGAEAFF. The CDR3, as DNA: TGTGCCACCAGCAGAGATTTAGGGGCTGAAGCTTTCTTT.

V usage is TRBV6-6 and J usage is TRBJ2-1; weak D call: TRBD1 (5 bases). The CDR3 sequence is 14 residues long. Germline V lookup: CDR1 MNHNY, CDR2 SVGAGI (reference sequence). With 6 bases removed from V and 4 bases from J, the gap between germline ends came to 13 bases. The DNA for the CDR3 is TGTGCCAGCAGGCAAGGGGCAGCATACAATGAGCAGTTCTTC. Its translation is CASRQGAAYNEQFF.